This record covers a single T cell receptor (beta chain). This sample was taken from a study of CD8 T cells in Susac syndrome. It was with random hexamers that about 0.45 to 1 ug RNA was reverse transcribed. Amplification of TCR beta CDR3 was carried out by immunoSEQ multiplex PCR, which covered 54 Vbeta and 13 Jbeta segments. Each CDR3 protein is one row after TCRdb ran MiXCR on the immunoSEQ multiplex PCR reads. The table includes 80,000 or so distinct CDR3 sequences, roughly 96% detected once. Per the germline V gene, CDR1 is LGHNA and CDR2 is YNFKEQ. The CDR3 covers 16 residues. Trimming left V 4 bases short and J 0 bases short, with 15 bases between. From blood CD8+ and CD4+ T cells, TCR beta sequences were generated.

The sample consisted of CD8+ T cells from PBMCs. The origin of this receptor is a human donor with Susac syndrome. V is TRBV4-2 and J is TRBJ2-5, with D unclear. The CDR3 DNA follows: TGTGCCAGCAGCCCAGGCAATTGGTGGTACCAAGAGACCCAGTACTTC. Translating gives CASSPGNWWYQETQYF.